Reported below is one T cell receptor (beta chain). Per germline, CDR1 LGHDT and CDR2 YNNKEL (reference sequence). The CDR3 sequence is 14 residues long. The ends were cut back, 2 bases at V and 4 bases at J, with 10 bases in the middle. In the authors' methods: Amplifying reference gene primers gave estimates of nucleated cell counts. Assay used: immunoSEQ multiplex PCR; TCRdb lists only in-frame clones, some missing. V and J calls and clone size are those listed in that table; D and trimming were worked out from the DNA. The data show around 260,000 clones, 65% to 90% seen once. The data are from a study of blood T cell repertoires in COVID-19. Study-wide context: The United States, Italy and Spain were the sources of the acute and convalescent COVID-19 samples. T cells, B-cell-depleted T cells, or PBMCs provided the cDNA or gDNA that served as material.

V gene TRBV3-1 (or the pseudogene TRBV3-2) combines with J gene TRBJ2-3; D unclear. This clonotype was sampled from a human donor in a cohort sampled during active COVID-19. Sequencing was performed on peripheral blood. In DNA form, the CDR3 reads TGTGCCAGCAGCCAATCAGGTAGTGCAGATACGCAGTATTTT. The encoded protein is CASSQSGSADTQYF.